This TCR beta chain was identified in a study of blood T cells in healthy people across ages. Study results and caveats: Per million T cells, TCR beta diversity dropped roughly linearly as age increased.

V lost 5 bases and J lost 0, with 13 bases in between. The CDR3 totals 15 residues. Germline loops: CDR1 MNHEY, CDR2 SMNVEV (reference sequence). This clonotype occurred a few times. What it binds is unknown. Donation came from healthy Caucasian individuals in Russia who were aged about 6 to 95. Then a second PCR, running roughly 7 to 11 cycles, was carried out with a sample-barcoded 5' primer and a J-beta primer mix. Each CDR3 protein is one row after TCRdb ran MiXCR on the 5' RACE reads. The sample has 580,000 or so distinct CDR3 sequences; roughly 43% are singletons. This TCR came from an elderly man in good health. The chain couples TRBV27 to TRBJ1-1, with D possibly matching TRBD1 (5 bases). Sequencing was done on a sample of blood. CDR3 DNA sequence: TGTGCCAGCAGTCCCCAGACAGCAGTGAACACTGAAGCTTTCTTT. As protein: CASSPQTAVNTEAFF.